The 28 T cell receptor beta chains below come from one sample, sequenced in a study of CXCR3-negative and CXCR3-positive naive CD8 T cells. The libraries of TRB cDNA were constructed through 5' RACE using UMI labels. Using the 5' RACE reads, TCRdb records one entry per CDR3 protein without DNA. In all, the sample yields about 48,000 distinct CDR3 sequences. Sequencing was done on a sample of memory CD8+ T cells from blood. The receptors shown here come from a human donor in good health. Some clones in this sample may be carry-over from other donors' samples.

The chain carries TRBV20-1 and TRBJ1-4. This CDR3 contains 14 residues. Germline assignment: CDR1 DFQATT and CDR2 SNEGSKA (reference sequence). The CDR3 sequence: CSARERATNEKLFF.

The chain is built from TRBV28 and TRBJ1-1. Germline CDR1 MDHEN, CDR2 SYDVKM. This CDR3 is built from 11 residues. The CDR3 sequence: CASSYARGAFF. Combining the CDR3 with reference TRBV28 and TRBJ1-1 gives the whole variable domain DVKVTQSSRYLVKRTGEKVFLECVQDMDHENMFWYRQDPGLGLRLIYFSYDVKMKEKGDIPEGYSVSREKKERFSLILESASTNQTSMYLCASSYARGAFFGQGTRLTVV.

This CDR3 reads CASSSKVEETQYF. V is TRBV6-5 and J is TRBJ2-5. CDR1 is MNHEY, CDR2 SVGAGI, per germline. CDR3 length: 13 amino acids.

J is TRBJ2-1 and V is TRBV28; TCRdb's D call, TRBD1, is unchecked because there is no DNA. The germline V gene encodes CDR1 MDHEN and CDR2 SYDVKM. The CDR3 extends over 12 amino acids. This chain's CDR3 is CASSFWGPEQFF.

The chain recombines TRBV9 with TRBJ2-1; TCRdb lists TRBD1, though no DNA is available to test this call. The length of the CDR3 is 15 residues. The germline V gene has CDR1 SGDLS and CDR2 YYNGEE. Here the CDR3 reads CASRYRTGEGNEQFF. Combining the CDR3 with reference TRBV9 and TRBJ2-1 gives the whole variable domain DSGVTQTPKHLITATGQRVTLRCSPRSGDLSVYWYQQSLDQGLQFLIQYYNGEERAKGNILERFSAQQFPDLHSELNLSSLELGDSALYFCASRYRTGEGNEQFFGPGTRLTVL.

The V gene is TRBV7-9, the J gene TRBJ2-7. CDR3 size: 15 residues. Germline V gene lookup returns CDR1 SEHNR and CDR2 FQNEAQ (reference sequence). CDR3 sequence reads: CASSSQGGRLYEQYF.

The CDR3 loop reads CSARDRAFSTYEQYF. The genes are TRBV20-1 and TRBJ2-7; checking the TCRdb D call of TRBD2 is not possible without DNA. The CDR3 is 15 residues long. CDR1 and CDR2 from the germline V gene are DFQATT and SNEGSKA (reference sequence).

The chain is built from TRBV9 and TRBJ1-2; TCRdb's assignment of TRBD1 cannot be checked, as there is no DNA. There are 17 residues in the CDR3. In germline, CDR1 is SGDLS, CDR2 YYNGEE. The chain's CDR3 is CASSPSGTGISGSGYTF.

The J gene is TRBJ2-7, the V gene TRBV19. CDR3 length: 14 residues. The germline V gene has CDR1 LNHDA and CDR2 SQIVND (reference sequence). The CDR3 loop reads CASSISSGSYEQYF.

Here the CDR3 reads CSAQRSYSGGGADTQYF. The rearrangement joins TRBV20-1 to TRBJ2-3; TCRdb reports TRBD2, a call that lacks DNA to check it against. Germline V lookup: CDR1 DFQATT, CDR2 SNEGSKA (reference sequence). This CDR3 contains 17 residues.

This chain uses TRBV4-3 with TRBJ2-6. CDR1 and CDR2 (germline): LGHNA, YSLEER. This CDR3 comprises 15 residues. The CDR3 loop reads CASSQFGSGANVLTF.

This chain uses TRBV2 with TRBJ1-4. Germline CDR1 reads SNHLY; CDR2 reads FYNNEI. CDR3 length: 14 residues. The CDR3 is CASSETGAARQLFF.

The V call is TRBV6-1, the J call TRBJ2-3; TCRdb proposes TRBD1, but this gene call is untestable without DNA. CDR1 and CDR2 from the germline V gene are MNHNS and SASEGT. The CDR3 totals 17 residues. The CDR3 region is CASRPRGTGRGEDTQYF.

The rearrangement uses TRBV29-1 and TRBJ1-2. In germline, CDR1 is SQVTM, CDR2 ANQGSEA. This CDR3 has 16 residues. CDR3 sequence: CSALTDRIPSNYGYTF.

This chain connects TRBV6-5 to TRBJ2-1; TCRdb gives TRBD1 as the D gene, but with no DNA this cannot be confirmed. The CDR3 length is 13 residues. Looked up from germline, CDR1 is MNHEY and CDR2 is SVGAGI. CDR3 amino acids: CASSRKQDNEQFF.

The V call is TRBV29-1, the J call TRBJ1-1; TCRdb calls TRBD1, which cannot be checked without DNA. Germline CDR1 and CDR2: SQVTM and ANQGSEA. The CDR3 has 12 residues. CDR3 in amino acids: CSGTGLYTEAFF. The full variable domain, its missing parts supplied by reference TRBV29-1 and TRBJ1-1, is SAVISQKPSRDICQRGTSLTIQCQVDSQVTMMFWYRQQPGQSLTLIATANQGSEATYESGFVIDKFPISRPNLTFSTLTVSNMSPEDSSIYLCSGTGLYTEAFFGQGTRLTVV.

The chain joins TRBV27 to TRBJ2-3; TCRdb calls TRBD2, which cannot be checked without DNA. Germline V gives CDR1 MNHEY, CDR2 SMNVEV (reference sequence). There are 14 residues in the CDR3. The chain's CDR3 is CASSSASSTDTQYF.

This rearrangement joins TRBV28 to TRBJ1-4. Germline CDR1 is MDHEN and CDR2 is SYDVKM. The CDR3 extends over 17 amino acids. CDR3 region: CASSLISEPSTNEKLFF.

The chain joins TRBV5-1 to TRBJ2-5; no DNA is available, so the TRBD2 call from TCRdb remains unchecked. Germline V gene data show CDR1 as SGHRS and CDR2 as YFSETQ. The CDR3 consists of 16 residues. The CDR3 region is CASSSQLAGGPETQYF.

The J gene is TRBJ2-2, the V gene TRBV7-7. Germline loops: CDR1 SSHAT, CDR2 FNYEAQ (reference sequence). The CDR3 extends over 13 amino acids. The CDR3 is CASSRLNTGELFF.

J is TRBJ2-1 and V is TRBV29-1; TCRdb indicates TRBD2, and absent DNA this call remains unverified. CDR1 is SQVTM and CDR2 is ANQGSEA in the germline V gene. The CDR3 loop spans 15 amino acids. The CDR3 reads CSVDVSGGRPNEQFF.

The V gene is TRBV7-2, the J gene TRBJ1-1. The CDR3 spans 16 residues. Germline V lookup: CDR1 SGHTA, CDR2 FQGNSA. CDR3 loop: CASSLAGVGSNTEAFF.

The chain recombines TRBV29-1 with TRBJ2-7. The CDR3 is 13 amino acids. Germline CDR1 and CDR2: SQVTM and ANQGSEA. The CDR3 sequence: CSILGNPNYEQYF.

This chain joins TRBV12-3 or TRBV12-4 and TRBJ2-1; TCRdb gives TRBD2 as the D gene, but with no DNA this cannot be confirmed. This CDR3 region has 18 residues. The CDR3 here is CASSSIGEGRQADNEQFF.

The chain recombines TRBV6-5 with TRBJ2-7; TCRdb outputs TRBD1, but without DNA this stays unchecked. CDR1 and CDR2 (germline): MNHEY, SVGAGI. The CDR3 has 14 amino acids. CDR3 residues: CASSSSGFAYEQYF.

The chain's CDR3 is CASSPTGSGDYNEQFF. J is TRBJ2-1 and V is TRBV12-3 or TRBV12-4; the TCRdb D gene call, TRBD2, has no DNA to confirm it. This CDR3 is 16 amino acids long.

The gene calls are TRBV7-9 and TRBJ2-7. This CDR3 has 12 amino acids. Per the germline V gene, CDR1 is SEHNR and CDR2 is FQNEAQ (reference sequence). CDR3 loop: CASSSDNYEQYF.

The chain couples TRBV12-3 or TRBV12-4 to TRBJ2-7; TCRdb calls TRBD1, which cannot be checked without DNA. The CDR3 sequence is 15 residues long. CDR3 loop: CASSFGTGVFYEQYF.